This passage covers 13 T cell receptor beta chains from one sample sequenced in a study of vaccination and CD4 T cells after COVID-19. Treatment meaning: roughly 11-day PBMC culture with coronavirus spike peptide pools or control peptides (ViraFEST assay). Sequenced with the Oncomine TCR Beta short-read assay was DNA taken from cultured CD4+ T cells. TCRdb re-called the PCR reads through MiXCR, storing one row per CDR3 protein. Of 15,000 to 20,000 distinct CDR3 sequences detected, roughly 27% appear once; the ten largest clones hold over 15%. The antigens these receptors bind are not known. The specimen sequenced was cultured CD4+ T cells from blood. The receptors come from a human donor with COVID-19.

Note on this clonotype: One end of the junction fails to match germline, which may point to a read error. This chain connects TRBV2 to TRBJ2-5, with D possibly matching TRBD2 (6 bases). There are 12 residues in the CDR3. CDR1 is SNHLY, CDR2 FYNNEI, per germline. The CDR3 nucleotides are TGTGCCAGCAGATTATCGGGGGAGACCCTGTACTTC. This codes for CASRLSGETLYF.

CDR3 region: CASRPSTGGGWNSPLHF. The CDR3 DNA reads as TGTGCCAGCCGACCCTCAACAGGGGGCGGATGGAATTCACCCCTCCACTTT. The rearrangement joins TRBV6-1 to TRBJ1-6; 9 bases fit TRBD1. The CDR3 is made up of 17 amino acids. Per the germline V gene, CDR1 is MNHNS and CDR2 is SASEGT. Trimming took 8 bases from V and 7 from J; bases not matched to a gene: 15.

V and J are TRBV20-1 and TRBJ1-1, with D perhaps matching TRBD1 (5 bases). The CDR3 is made up of 16 amino acids. Trimming stripped 5 bases from V and 5 bases from J, with 24 bases between. Germline loops: CDR1 DFQATT, CDR2 SNEGSKA (reference sequence). The CDR3 nucleotides are TGCAGTGCTGGTGGCGGGGGAAGGGGCCTTAAGACTGAAGCTTTCTTT. Protein sequence: CSAGGGGRGLKTEAFF.

This clonotype was counted between two and nine times. The rearrangement uses TRBV6-1 and TRBJ1-1; possibly TRBD1 for D (5 bases). Germline V gene lookup returns CDR1 MNHNS and CDR2 SASEGT. V was shortened by 2 bases and J by 1 base, with 8 bases between the two germline ends. The CDR3 consists of 14 residues. The CDR3 reads CASSEHDRNTEAFF. The CDR3 region has the DNA TGTGCCAGCAGTGAACATGACAGGAACACTGAAGCTTTCTTT.

In its sample, this clonotype was seen a few times. The chain employs TRBV2 and TRBJ2-5, with D perhaps given as TRBD1 or TRBD2 (6 bases each). The CDR3 is made up of 14 amino acids. Germline values: CDR1 SNHLY, CDR2 FYNNEI. The germline V and J ends were trimmed by 4 bases and 4 bases, with 13 bases remaining between them. CDR3 nucleotide sequence: TGTGCCAGCAGTGTAGGGGGGATAGGAGAGACCCAGTACTTC. This translates into CASSVGGIGETQYF. The full variable domain, its missing parts supplied by reference TRBV2 and TRBJ2-5, is EPEVTQTPSHQVTQMGQEVILRCVPISNHLYFYWYRQILGQKVEFLVSFYNNEISEKSEIFDDQFSVERPDGSNFTLKIRSTKLEDSAMYFCASSVGGIGETQYFGPGTRLLVL.

The chain has TRBV5-5 and TRBJ1-5; D ambiguous. Germline V gene lookup returns CDR1 SGHKS and CDR2 YYEKEE (reference sequence). Trimming removed 8 bases at V and 9 bases at J, with 15 bases between. The CDR3 runs 12 residues. The CDR3 here is CASNQEKGPQHF. Here the CDR3 DNA reads TGTGCCAGTAACCAGGAAAAGGGGCCCCAGCATTTT.

The chain carries TRBV2 and TRBJ1-3; no firm D call. The germline gives CDR1 SNHLY, CDR2 FYNNEI. The CDR3 extends over 13 amino acids. V shed 9 bases and J shed 1 base, with 10 bases lying between them. CDR3 region: CASQFSSGNTIYF. Here the CDR3 DNA reads TGTGCCAGTCAGTTTAGTTCTGGAAACACCATATATTTT. Full variable domain (remainder filled in from reference TRBV2 and TRBJ1-3): EPEVTQTPSHQVTQMGQEVILRCVPISNHLYFYWYRQILGQKVEFLVSFYNNEISEKSEIFDDQFSVERPDGSNFTLKIRSTKLEDSAMYFCASQFSSGNTIYFGEGSWLTVV.

The gene calls are TRBV6-5 and TRBJ2-2; D remains unclear. The V gene lost 4 bases and the J gene lost 1 base, with 7 bases spanning the gap. This CDR3 is built from 14 residues. In germline, CDR1 is MNHEY, CDR2 SVGAGI. In nucleotides, the CDR3 is TGTGCCAGCAGTTTGGCTAGGAACACCGGGGAGCTGTTTTTT. Translation gives CASSLARNTGELFF.

The chain joins TRBV18 to TRBJ2-7; D may correspond to TRBD1 or TRBD2 (6 bases each). The V end was cut by 6 bases, the J end by 2 bases, with 17 bases between. Germline-derived CDR1 and CDR2 are KGHSH and LQKENI. This CDR3 spans 15 amino acids. DNA for the CDR3: TGTGCCAGCTCCGACCCGGGGGCGCCCACCTACGAGCAGTACTTC. Translation: CASSDPGAPTYEQYF.

This clonotype came up a few times. This chain joins TRBV20-1 and TRBJ1-2; TRBD1 matches 7 bases. Germline-derived CDR1 and CDR2 are DFQATT and SNEGSKA (reference sequence). J was trimmed by 6 bases and V by 5 bases; bases with no gene match: 12. The CDR3 is 14 residues long. This CDR3 is CSAHGTVYVDGYTF. CDR3 DNA sequence: TGCAGTGCTCATGGGACAGTGTATGTCGATGGCTACACCTTC.

The chain joins TRBV19 to TRBJ2-5; 9 bases are shared with TRBD1. This CDR3 is 15 amino acids long. V dropped 6 bases and J dropped 5; count of bases not matched to a gene: 10. The germline gives CDR1 LNHDA, CDR2 SQIVND (reference sequence). The CDR3 protein is CASSHSTGGPETQYF. DNA for the CDR3: TGTGCCAGTAGCCATTCGACAGGGGGTCCTGAGACCCAGTACTTC.

V and J are TRBV2 and TRBJ1-5; no clear D gene. Trimming removed 6 bases from V and 1 base from J, with 10 bases in between. Germline CDR1 and CDR2: SNHLY and FYNNEI. The CDR3 consists of 14 residues. The CDR3 spells CASRGGKSNQPQHF. The CDR3 nucleotides are TGTGCCAGCAGAGGTGGGAAGAGCAATCAGCCCCAGCATTTT.

The chain combines TRBV20-1 with TRBJ2-3, with TRBD2 matching over 10 bases. Germline V gene sequence: CDR1 DFQATT, CDR2 SNEGSKA (reference sequence). This CDR3 comprises 15 residues. J was trimmed by 5 bases and V by 0 bases; bases with no gene match: 5. CDR3 sequence: CSARELAGLGDTQYF. CDR3 nucleotides: TGCAGTGCTAGAGAACTAGCGGGGTTGGGAGATACGCAGTATTTT.